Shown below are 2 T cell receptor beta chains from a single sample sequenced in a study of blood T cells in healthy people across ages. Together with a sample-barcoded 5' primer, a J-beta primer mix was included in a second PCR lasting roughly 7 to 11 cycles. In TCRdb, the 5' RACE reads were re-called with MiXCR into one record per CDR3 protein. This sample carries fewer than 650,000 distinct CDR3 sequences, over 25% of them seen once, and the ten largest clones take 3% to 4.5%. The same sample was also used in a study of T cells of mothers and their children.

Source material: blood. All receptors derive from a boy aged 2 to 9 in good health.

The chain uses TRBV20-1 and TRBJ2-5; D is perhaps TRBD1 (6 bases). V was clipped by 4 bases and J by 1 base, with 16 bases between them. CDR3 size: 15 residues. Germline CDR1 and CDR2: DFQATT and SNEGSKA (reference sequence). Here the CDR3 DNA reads TGCAGTGCTACTAAATTACAGGGCCTCCAAGAGACCCAGTACTTC. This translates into CSATKLQGLQETQYF.

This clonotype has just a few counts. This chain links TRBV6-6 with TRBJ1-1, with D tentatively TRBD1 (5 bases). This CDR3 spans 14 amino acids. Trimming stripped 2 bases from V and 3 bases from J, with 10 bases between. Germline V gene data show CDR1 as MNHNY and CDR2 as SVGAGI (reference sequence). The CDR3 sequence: CASSYSGQYTEAFF. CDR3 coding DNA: TGTGCCAGCAGTTACAGTGGACAATACACTGAAGCTTTCTTT.